What follows is one TCR beta chain and its context. What it binds is not known. These data come from a study of shared clonotypes between healthy human individuals. Study-wide results and caveats: Clonotype sharing across four donors was observed for roughly 5% of naive CD4 clonotypes.

The table came from immunoSEQ multiplex PCR; TCRdb's copy has only in-frame clones and leaves some out. The table has 2 million to 2.5 million clones, around 95% seen once. The CDR3 length is 18 residues. The sequenced sample consisted of naive CD4+ T cells sorted from blood. The subset here: CD45RA+ positively selected. This sequence was found in a man aged 18 to 30 in good health. The V and J genes are TRBV21-1 and TRBJ1-1; the table's TRBD1 call for D was not verified on the DNA. TRBV21-1 is a pseudogene segment. The CDR3 DNA reads as TGTGCCAGCAGCAAAGCGTTTGCAGGGGCGCCGCTGAACACTGAAGCTTTCTTT. Translation: CASSKAFAGAPLNTEAFF.